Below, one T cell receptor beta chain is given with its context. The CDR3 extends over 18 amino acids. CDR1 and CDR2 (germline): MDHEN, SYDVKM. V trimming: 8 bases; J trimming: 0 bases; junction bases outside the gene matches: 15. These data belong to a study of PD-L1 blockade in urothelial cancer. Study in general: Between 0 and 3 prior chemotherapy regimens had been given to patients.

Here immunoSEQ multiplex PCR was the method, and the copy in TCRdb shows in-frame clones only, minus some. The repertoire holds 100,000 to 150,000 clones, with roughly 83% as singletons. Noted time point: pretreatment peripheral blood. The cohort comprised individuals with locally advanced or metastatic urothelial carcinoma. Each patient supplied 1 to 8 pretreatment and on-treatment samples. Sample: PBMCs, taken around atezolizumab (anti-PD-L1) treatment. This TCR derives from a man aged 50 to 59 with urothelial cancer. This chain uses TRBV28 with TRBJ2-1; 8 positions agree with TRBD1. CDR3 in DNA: TGTGCCAGCCAGACTAACAAAGACAGGGGTAGCTCCTACAATGAGCAGTTCTTC. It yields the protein CASQTNKDRGSSYNEQFF.